The sequence of this TCR beta chain was determined in a study of tumor-infiltrating lymphocytes in oesophageal squamous cell carcinoma. TCRdb reprocessed the PCR reads via MiXCR and lists one record per CDR3 protein. The data show fewer than 25,000 distinct CDR3 sequences, less than 45% seen once. The specimen sequenced was esophageal tumor tissue. The receptor comes from a male donor with esophageal squamous cell carcinoma.

The CDR3 bases are TGTGCCAGCAGCTTAGATCTTGGCTATTACAATGAGCAGTTCTTC. It yields the protein CASSLDLGYYNEQFF. This rearrangement joins TRBV7-2 to TRBJ2-1, with D unresolved. The CDR3 is 15 amino acids. V gave up 1 base and J gave up 4 bases, with 11 bases separating them. Germline V gene lookup returns CDR1 SGHTA and CDR2 FQGNSA.